Below, 30 T cell receptor beta chains from the same sample are listed, as sequenced in a study of T cell responses to AZD1222 COVID-19 vaccine. The assay was immunoSEQ multiplex PCR, and TCRdb's table has in-frame clones only and misses some. The data hold roughly 54,000 clones, with 89% observed a single time. Specimen: peripheral blood, collected 28 days after the second AZD1222 dose. Receptors were obtained from an adult who received the AZD1222 COVID-19 vaccine.

V gene TRBV7-2 combines with J gene TRBJ2-7; D may be TRBD2 (6 bases). This CDR3 has 14 amino acids. CDR1 is SGHTA and CDR2 is FQGNSA in the germline V gene. V lost 2 bases and J lost 4, with 12 bases in between. As DNA, the CDR3 is TGTGCCAGCAGCTTAATGGGGGGAGAGTACGAGCAGTACTTC. Translation: CASSLMGGEYEQYF.

This CDR3 is CASSKWGDPFF. The CDR3 DNA reads TGTGCCAGCAGCAAATGGGGTGACCCGTTCTTC. V and J are TRBV21-1 and TRBJ2-1. TRBV21-1 is a recognized pseudogene. The CDR3 has 11 residues.

The DNA for the CDR3 is TGTGCCAGCAGTGCGACGTGGTACGAGCAGTACTTC. Protein product: CASSATWYEQYF. V is TRBV2 and J is TRBJ2-7; D uncertain. This CDR3 has 12 residues. Between the trimmed V and J ends, which lost 4 bases and 4 bases, there was a span of 8 bases. Germline V gene sequence: CDR1 SNHLY, CDR2 FYNNEI.

CDR3 DNA sequence: TGTGCCAGCAGCCCCGTGGAGGGCCCCGGTTCCGAGCAGTACTTC. It specifies CASSPVEGPGSEQYF. The J gene is TRBJ2-7, the V gene TRBV3-1 (or the pseudogene TRBV3-2); perhaps TRBD2 as D (6 bases). Trimming took off 4 bases at V and 6 bases at J, with 19 bases between the two ends. This CDR3 is built from 15 residues. Germline V gene lookup returns CDR1 LGHDT and CDR2 YNNKEL (reference sequence).

The chain is built from TRBV7-2 and TRBJ2-5; TRBD2 matches at 7 bases. After removal of 3 bases from V and 5 bases from J, the junction contained 6 bases not matched to a gene. CDR1 and CDR2 from the germline V gene are SGHTA and FQGNSA. This CDR3 comprises 14 residues. The CDR3, as DNA: TGTGCCAGCAGCTTCACTAGCGTCGGGGAGACCCAGTACTTC. Its protein is CASSFTSVGETQYF.

The chain employs TRBV27 and TRBJ2-7; 10 bases map to TRBD2. Trimming took 5 bases from V and 5 from J; bases not matched to a gene: 12. The CDR3 totals 16 residues. CDR1 MNHEY and CDR2 SMNVEV come from the germline V gene (reference sequence). CDR3 DNA: TGTGCCAGCAGTGCCTTATCTAGCGGGAGCGCACACGAGCAGTACTTC. Amino acid sequence: CASSALSSGSAHEQYF.

This clone was counted once. The genes are TRBV6-5 and TRBJ2-1; unclear D gene. The germline V gene has CDR1 MNHEY and CDR2 SVGAGI. The CDR3 is made up of 15 amino acids. The V gene lost 9 bases and the J gene lost 0 bases, with 15 bases spanning the gap. The CDR3 loop is CASLPGRSSYNEQFF. In DNA form, the CDR3 reads TGTGCCAGTCTACCCGGAAGAAGCTCCTACAATGAGCAGTTCTTC.

This chain links TRBV7-2 with TRBJ2-5; 8 nucleotides line up with TRBD2. Germline V lookup: CDR1 SGHTA, CDR2 FQGNSA. With V trimmed by 1 base and J by 5 bases, 6 bases remained unmatched. The CDR3 has 15 residues. This chain's CDR3 is CASSLGGQRGETQYF. CDR3 sequence (DNA): TGTGCCAGCAGCTTAGGAGGACAGCGGGGGGAGACCCAGTACTTC.

The gene calls are TRBV7-8 and TRBJ2-7, with TRBD1 matching 9 bases. With 3 bases clipped from V and 2 bases from J, the junction kept 2 bases outside the gene matches. The CDR3 spans 14 residues. CDR1 SGHVS and CDR2 FQNEAQ come from the germline V gene. CDR3 region: CASSLDRGPYEQYF. The CDR3, as DNA: TGTGCCAGCAGCTTGGACAGGGGTCCCTACGAGCAGTACTTC.

The count of this clone is one. The chain uses TRBV30 and TRBJ2-3; no clear D gene. Germline values: CDR1 GTSNPN, CDR2 SVGIG (reference sequence). The CDR3 totals 11 residues. Trimming stripped 3 bases from V and 6 bases from J, with 7 bases between. CDR3 amino acids: CAWRSVDTQYF. The CDR3, as DNA: TGTGCCTGGAGGTCTGTTGATACGCAGTATTTT.

The V call is TRBV14, the J call TRBJ2-5; D is undetermined. V was trimmed by 0 bases and J by 6 bases, leaving 5 bases between them. CDR3 size: 12 residues. Germline V gives CDR1 SGHDN, CDR2 FVKESK. The CDR3 DNA follows: TGTGCCAGCAGCCAAGATAGAAAGACCCAGTACTTC. Translated: CASSQDRKTQYF.

For this clone: The sample has other DNA sequences that encode this CDR3 too. J is TRBJ2-7 and V is TRBV19; 7 bases map to TRBD1. The junction had 7 bases not matched to a gene; V was cut back by 7 bases and J by 1 base. The CDR3 contains 14 residues. Germline V gives CDR1 LNHDA, CDR2 SQIVND (reference sequence). CDR3 amino acids: CASKGQRDSYEQYF. CDR3 DNA sequence: TGTGCCAGTAAGGGACAGCGAGATTCCTACGAGCAGTACTTC.

The chain uses TRBV7-2 and TRBJ1-2; the match to TRBD1 covers 7 bases. Germline values: CDR1 SGHTA, CDR2 FQGNSA. The CDR3 spans 14 residues. Germline trimming cut 2 bases from V and 5 bases from J; bases unmatched to any gene: 5. As DNA, the CDR3 is TGTGCCAGCAGCTTAACCCGGGACAGATATGGCTACACCTTC. Its protein product is CASSLTRDRYGYTF.

V is TRBV2 and J is TRBJ1-4; D not resolved. V lost 7 bases, J lost 2 bases, and 8 bases lay in between. The germline CDR1 and CDR2 sequences are SNHLY and FYNNEI. This CDR3 is built from 13 residues. CDR3 protein: CASKFSTNEKLFF. Here the CDR3 DNA reads TGTGCCAGCAAATTTTCGACTAATGAAAAACTGTTTTTT. The full variable domain, with the rest looked up from reference TRBV2 and TRBJ1-4, is EPEVTQTPSHQVTQMGQEVILRCVPISNHLYFYWYRQILGQKVEFLVSFYNNEISEKSEIFDDQFSVERPDGSNFTLKIRSTKLEDSAMYFCASKFSTNEKLFFGSGTQLSVL.

CDR3 sequence reads: CASSLQGVNTEAFF. In DNA, the CDR3 is TGTGCCAGCAGCTTACAGGGAGTGAACACTGAAGCTTTCTTT. The chain joins TRBV5-4 to TRBJ1-1; tentatively, D is TRBD1 (6 bases). The CDR3 runs 14 residues. V lost 2 bases, J lost 0 bases, and 8 bases lay in between. Germline V gene data show CDR1 as SGHNT and CDR2 as YYREEE (reference sequence).

The chain employs TRBV30 and TRBJ1-1, with D maybe TRBD1 (5 bases). The V gene lost 2 bases and the J gene lost 4 bases, with 20 bases spanning the gap. Germline CDR1 and CDR2: GTSNPN and SVGIG (reference sequence). The CDR3 has 16 residues. The CDR3 sequence is CAWSRGRGPLGTEAFF. The CDR3 DNA is TGTGCCTGGAGTAGAGGAAGGGGCCCCCTTGGCACTGAAGCTTTCTTT.

The J gene is TRBJ1-5, the V gene TRBV5-4; D remains ambiguous. The CDR3 contains 14 residues. With 1 base removed from V and 3 bases from J, the gap between germline ends came to 8 bases. CDR1 and CDR2 from the germline V gene are SGHNT and YYREEE (reference sequence). The CDR3 coding sequence is TGTGCCAGCAGCTTGAAGGGAACCAATCAGCCCCAGCATTTT. Encoded protein: CASSLKGTNQPQHF.

This chain links TRBV5-3 with TRBJ2-2; TRBD2 matches 9 bases. TRBV5-3 is an open reading frame, and its role is uncertain. V trimming: 0 bases; J trimming: 1 base; junction bases outside the gene matches: 22. The CDR3 loop spans 23 amino acids. CDR3 in amino acids: CARSLAPKPPAGGRIQNTGELFF. In nucleotides, the CDR3 is TGTGCCAGAAGCTTGGCCCCGAAACCTCCAGCGGGAGGCCGGATCCAGAACACCGGGGAGCTGTTTTTT.

This clone was seen more than once but under ten times. The gene calls are TRBV13 and TRBJ2-1; D is tentatively TRBD1 or TRBD2 (5 bases each). Germline assignment: CDR1 PRHDT and CDR2 FYEKMQ (reference sequence). There are 15 residues in the CDR3. Trimming shortened V by 5 bases and J by 6 bases, and 17 bases separated the two germline ends. The CDR3 region has the DNA TGTGCCAGCAGCCCATCGACTGGGGGAACCAATGAGCAGTTCTTC. Its protein is CASSPSTGGTNEQFF.

This chain joins TRBV3-1 (or the pseudogene TRBV3-2) and TRBJ2-4, with D possibly TRBD1 on 6 matching bases. The CDR3 covers 15 residues. Trimming removed 4 bases at V and 8 bases at J, with 18 bases between. Germline V gives CDR1 LGHDT, CDR2 YNNKEL (reference sequence). CDR3 coding DNA: TGTGCCAGCAGCCTCACAGGGTATGCTAGGGACATTCAGTACTTC. Its protein product is CASSLTGYARDIQYF.

CDR3 DNA sequence: TGCGCCAGCAGCGTTGGGACAGAAGAGACCCAGTACTTC. Protein product: CASSVGTEETQYF. The chain combines TRBV5-1 with TRBJ2-5, with TRBD1 matching over 7 bases. The CDR3 has 13 amino acids. The trim removed 4 bases at V and 3 bases at J, leaving 3 bases unmatched. The V gene's germline CDR1 is SGHRS and CDR2 YFSETQ.

V is TRBV9 and J is TRBJ1-3; D ambiguous. This CDR3 is 15 amino acids long. V was clipped by 2 bases and J by 8 bases, with 17 bases between them. Germline CDR1 SGDLS, CDR2 YYNGEE. The CDR3 sequence: CASSVIGAQWDTIYF. CDR3 sequence (DNA): TGTGCCAGCAGCGTTATAGGAGCCCAATGGGACACCATATATTTT. Combining the CDR3 with reference TRBV9 and TRBJ1-3 gives the whole variable domain DSGVTQTPKHLITATGQRVTLRCSPRSGDLSVYWYQQSLDQGLQFLIQYYNGEERAKGNILERFSAQQFPDLHSELNLSSLELGDSALYFCASSVIGAQWDTIYFGEGSWLTVV.

This sequence joins TRBV25-1 and TRBJ2-1, with 14 bases identical to TRBD2. Germline CDR1 is MGHDK and CDR2 is SYGVNS. J lost 8 bases, V lost 3 bases, and 9 bases had no gene match. This CDR3 is built from 17 residues. This CDR3 reads CASSDPRTSGRRDEQFF. CDR3 DNA sequence: TGTGCCAGCAGTGATCCCCGGACTAGCGGGAGGAGAGATGAGCAGTTCTTC.

This clone was counted a single time. The rearrangement links TRBV18 to TRBJ1-1; D possibly corresponds to TRBD1 (5 bases). Germline V lookup: CDR1 KGHSH, CDR2 LQKENI. The CDR3 consists of 15 residues. Trimming left V 3 bases short and J 3 bases short, with 14 bases between. Here the CDR3 DNA reads TGTGCCAGCTCACCGGCGCAGGGTGGTGACACTGAAGCTTTCTTT. Encoded protein: CASSPAQGGDTEAFF.

The chain uses TRBV12-3 or TRBV12-4 and TRBJ2-7; the D gene is possibly TRBD1 (6 bases). V dropped 4 bases and J dropped 2 bases, with 9 bases sitting between them. The CDR3 contains 13 residues. The CDR3 coding sequence is TGTGCCAGCAGTTCGCAGGGGACCTACGAGCAGTACTTC. It specifies CASSSQGTYEQYF.

The chain combines TRBV25-1 with TRBJ1-3; possibly TRBD1 for D (5 bases). This CDR3 region has 15 residues. CDR1 and CDR2 (germline): MGHDK, SYGVNS. The V end lost 8 bases, the J end lost 2 bases, and 16 bases lay between the germline ends. CDR3 loop: CASSSSRTTGNTIYF. CDR3 in DNA: TGTGCCAGCTCCTCTTCCAGGACAACTGGAAACACCATATATTTT. The full variable domain, its missing parts supplied by reference TRBV25-1 and TRBJ1-3, is EADIYQTPRYLVIGTGKKITLECSQTMGHDKMYWYQQDPGMELHLIHYSYGVNSTEKGDLSSESTVSRIRTEHFPLTLESARPSHTSQYLCASSSSRTTGNTIYFGEGSWLTVV.

The V call is TRBV12-5, the J call TRBJ1-3; no clear D gene. Germline assignment: CDR1 LGHNT and CDR2 FRNRAP. This CDR3 comprises 12 residues. V was pared by 7 bases and J by 3 bases, with 7 bases between. CDR3 sequence (DNA): TGTGCTAGTGCTCCAGGTGGAAACACCATATATTTT. It is translated as CASAPGGNTIYF.

This clone was observed once. CDR3 amino acids: CASSQEGGRGYQPQHF. Written as DNA, the CDR3 is TGTGCCAGCAGCCAAGAGGGGGGTCGGGGTTATCAGCCCCAGCATTTT. The chain joins TRBV4-2 to TRBJ1-5; D perhaps matches TRBD1 (5 bases). V was cut by 0 bases and J by 5 bases, with 14 bases left in between. The CDR3 has 16 residues. Germline V gene sequence: CDR1 LGHNA, CDR2 YNFKEQ.

The rearrangement uses TRBV15 and TRBJ2-5; no clear D. Trimming shortened V by 0 bases and J by 3 bases, and 8 bases separated the two germline ends. CDR1 is LNHNV and CDR2 is YYDKDF in the germline V gene (reference sequence). The length of the CDR3 is 14 residues. CDR3 bases: TGTGCCACCAGCAGAGATCAGGCAGAAGAGACCCAGTACTTC. Translation: CATSRDQAEETQYF. The complete variable domain, with remaining parts taken from reference TRBV15 and TRBJ2-5, reads DAMVIQNPRYQVTQFGKPVTLSCSQTLNHNVMYWYQQKSSQAPKLLFHYYDKDFNNEADTPDNFQSRRPNTSFCFLDIRSPGLGDTAMYLCATSRDQAEETQYFGPGTRLLVL.

The chain recombines TRBV20-1 with TRBJ2-3; no firm D call. Deletions cut 6 bases from V and 4 bases from J, with 8 bases between. Germline V gene lookup returns CDR1 DFQATT and CDR2 SNEGSKA (reference sequence). This CDR3 has 11 amino acids. Here the CDR3 DNA reads TGCAGTGCGGCGACTGCAGATACGCAGTATTTT. Protein: CSAATADTQYF.